These 6 T cell receptor beta chains were sequenced from one sample in a study of blood T cell repertoires in COVID-19. Libraries were prepared by immunoSEQ multiplex PCR; TCRdb keeps only in-frame clonotypes and omits some of them. The repertoire holds 65,000 to 70,000 clones, with 79% as singletons. Sequences were obtained from peripheral blood. The receptors derive from a human donor in a cohort sampled during active COVID-19.

V is TRBV28 and J is TRBJ2-7, with TRBD1 matching over 8 bases. Germline CDR1 is MDHEN and CDR2 is SYDVKM. The J segment lost 2 bases and the V segment lost 2 bases, leaving 2 bases of the junction unmatched. The CDR3 runs 14 residues. The CDR3 here is CASSLVTGAYEQYF. The CDR3 DNA is TGTGCCAGCAGTTTAGTGACAGGGGCCTACGAGCAGTACTTC.

The chain couples TRBV6-5 to TRBJ1-2; D perhaps matches TRBD1 (5 bases). Looked up from germline, CDR1 is MNHEY and CDR2 is SVGAGI. The CDR3 spans 15 residues. Between the trimmed V and J ends, which lost 2 bases and 5 bases, there was a span of 15 bases. CDR3 sequence: CASSYLAGTAYGYTF. As DNA, the CDR3 is TGTGCCAGCAGTTACCTGGCGGGGACGGCTTATGGCTACACCTTC.

CDR3 bases: TGCGCCAGCAGCCAGGGGGGCTACGAGCAGTACTTC. This translates into CASSQGGYEQYF. The V and J genes are TRBV4-1 and TRBJ2-7; TRBD2 is a possible D gene (6 bases). The CDR3 consists of 12 residues. Trimming took off 3 bases at V and 3 bases at J, with 6 bases between the two ends. In germline, CDR1 is MGHRA, CDR2 YSYEKL.

The chain employs TRBV5-1 and TRBJ1-3; D uncertain. V was shortened by 4 bases and J by 3 bases, with 14 bases between the two germline ends. The germline V gene has CDR1 SGHRS and CDR2 YFSETQ. This CDR3 has 15 residues. The CDR3 region is CASSPHGQIGNTIYF. DNA for the CDR3: TGCGCCAGCAGCCCCCATGGCCAGATTGGAAACACCATATATTTT.

The V gene is TRBV6-5, the J gene TRBJ1-1; D is unresolved. CDR3 length equals 12 residues. Germline loops: CDR1 MNHEY, CDR2 SVGAGI. Trimming pared 2 bases from V and 7 bases from J, leaving 8 bases between. The chain's CDR3 is CASSYGGFEAFF. In DNA, the CDR3 is TGTGCCAGCAGTTACGGAGGGTTTGAAGCTTTCTTT.

This clone was seen once. DNA of the CDR3: TGTGCCAGCAGGAAACGACAGCCAGACCCCCCCTATAATTCACCCCTCCACTTT. It encodes CASRKRQPDPPYNSPLHF. The rearrangement uses TRBV28 and TRBJ1-6; D perhaps matches TRBD1 (5 bases). Germline V lookup: CDR1 MDHEN, CDR2 SYDVKM. V lost 6 bases and J lost 2, with 20 bases in between. There are 18 residues in the CDR3.